The clone carrying this TCR beta chain has just a few counts. Its specificity is not known. The data stem from a study of beta chain features in type 1 diabetes. Study results and limitations: Type 1 diabetes patients had VDJ junctions that carried fewer insertions and more deletions. TCRB CDR3s were moderately but significantly shorter in Type 1 diabetes patients in all four CD4+ subsets. Unsettled here was the matter of whether HLA type influences TCRB rearrangement.

The whole isolated RNA underwent reverse transcription, so sequencing captured expressed TCRB transcripts. Produced via immunoSEQ multiplex PCR; TCRdb's table is partial and in-frame only. In the table there are approximately 260,000 clones, around 21% of which are singletons. Sequenced: naive CD4+ T cells from blood. This receptor was identified in a middle-aged woman with type 1 diabetes.

The CDR3 nucleotides are TGCAGCGTTGAAGGACACTACGAGCAGTACTTC. This translates into CSVEGHYEQYF. This chain connects TRBV29-1 to TRBJ2-7; D is unclear. The germline CDR1 and CDR2 sequences are SQVTM and ANQGSEA. The CDR3 loop spans 11 amino acids. V shed 1 base and J shed 3 bases, with 4 bases lying between them.